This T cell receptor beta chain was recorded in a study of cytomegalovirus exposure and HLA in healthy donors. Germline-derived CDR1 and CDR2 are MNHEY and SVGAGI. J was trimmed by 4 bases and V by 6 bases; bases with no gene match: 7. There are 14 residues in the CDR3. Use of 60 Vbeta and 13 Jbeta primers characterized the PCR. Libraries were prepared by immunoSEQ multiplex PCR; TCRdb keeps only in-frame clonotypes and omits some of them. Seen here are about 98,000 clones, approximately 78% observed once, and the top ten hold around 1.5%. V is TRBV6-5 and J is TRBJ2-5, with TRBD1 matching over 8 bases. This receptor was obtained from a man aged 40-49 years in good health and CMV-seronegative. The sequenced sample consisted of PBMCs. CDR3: CASRKSGGVETQYF. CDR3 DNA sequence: TGTGCCAGCAGGAAATCAGGGGGCGTAGAGACCCAGTACTTC.